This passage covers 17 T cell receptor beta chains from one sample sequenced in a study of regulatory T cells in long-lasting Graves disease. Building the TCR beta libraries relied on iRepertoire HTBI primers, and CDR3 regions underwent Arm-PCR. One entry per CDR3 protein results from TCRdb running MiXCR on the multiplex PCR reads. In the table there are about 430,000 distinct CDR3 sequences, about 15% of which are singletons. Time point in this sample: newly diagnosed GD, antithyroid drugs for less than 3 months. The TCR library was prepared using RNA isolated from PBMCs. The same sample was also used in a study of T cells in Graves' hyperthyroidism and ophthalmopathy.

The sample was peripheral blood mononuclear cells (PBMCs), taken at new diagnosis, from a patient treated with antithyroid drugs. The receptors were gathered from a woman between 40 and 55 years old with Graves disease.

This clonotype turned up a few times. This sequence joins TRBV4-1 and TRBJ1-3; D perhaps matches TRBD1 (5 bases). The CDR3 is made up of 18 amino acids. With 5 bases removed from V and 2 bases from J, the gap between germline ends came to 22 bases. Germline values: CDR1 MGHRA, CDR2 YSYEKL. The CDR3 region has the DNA TGCGCCAGCAGCGTACGGATCCCGGGGCCCGAAACTGGAAACACCATATATTTT. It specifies CASSVRIPGPETGNTIYF.

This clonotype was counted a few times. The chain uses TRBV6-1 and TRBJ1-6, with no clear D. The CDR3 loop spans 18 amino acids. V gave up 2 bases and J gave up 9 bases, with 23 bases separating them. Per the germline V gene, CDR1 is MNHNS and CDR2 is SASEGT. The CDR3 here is CASSEKVVRTQRGSPLHF. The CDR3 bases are TGTGCCAGCAGTGAAAAGGTGGTTAGGACCCAACGAGGTTCACCCCTCCACTTT.

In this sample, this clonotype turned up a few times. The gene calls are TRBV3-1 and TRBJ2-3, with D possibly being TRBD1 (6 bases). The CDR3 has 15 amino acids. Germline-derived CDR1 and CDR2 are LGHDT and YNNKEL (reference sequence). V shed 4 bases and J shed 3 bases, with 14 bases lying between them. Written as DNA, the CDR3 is TGTGCCAGCAGCCCCAGGGGCCTCACTACAGATACGCAGTATTTT. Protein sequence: CASSPRGLTTDTQYF.

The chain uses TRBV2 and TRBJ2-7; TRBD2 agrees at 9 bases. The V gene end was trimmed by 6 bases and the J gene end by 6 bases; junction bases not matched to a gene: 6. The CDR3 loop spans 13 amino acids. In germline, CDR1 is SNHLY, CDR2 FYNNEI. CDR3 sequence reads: CASRPGLASEQYF. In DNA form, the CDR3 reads TGTGCCAGCAGACCGGGACTAGCAAGCGAGCAGTACTTC.

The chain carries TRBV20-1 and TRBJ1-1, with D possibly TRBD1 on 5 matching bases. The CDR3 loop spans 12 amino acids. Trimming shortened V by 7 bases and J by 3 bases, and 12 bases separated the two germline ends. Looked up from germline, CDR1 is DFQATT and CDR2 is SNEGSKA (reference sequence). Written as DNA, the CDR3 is TGCAGTGGCCGCAGGGAGCACACTGAAGCTTTCTTT. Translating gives CSGRREHTEAFF.

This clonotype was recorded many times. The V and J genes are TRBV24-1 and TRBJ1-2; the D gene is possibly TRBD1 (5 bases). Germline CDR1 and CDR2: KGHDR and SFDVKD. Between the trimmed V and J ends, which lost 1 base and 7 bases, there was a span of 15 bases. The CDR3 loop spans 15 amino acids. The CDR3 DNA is TGTGCCACCAGTGATTTTAGGGCAGGGATAGTTGGCTACACCTTC. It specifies CATSDFRAGIVGYTF.

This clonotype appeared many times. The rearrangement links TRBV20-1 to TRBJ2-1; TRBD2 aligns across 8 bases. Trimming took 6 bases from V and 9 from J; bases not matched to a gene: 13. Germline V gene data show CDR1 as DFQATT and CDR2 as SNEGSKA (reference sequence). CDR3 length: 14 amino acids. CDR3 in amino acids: CSAPALRAGAEQFF. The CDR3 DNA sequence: TGCAGTGCCCCCGCCCTCCGAGCGGGGGCTGAGCAGTTCTTC.

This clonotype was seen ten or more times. CDR3 amino acids: CASSLTLTALRTEAFF. CDR3 nucleotides: TGTGCCAGCAGCTTAACGCTGACAGCCCTGCGGACTGAAGCTTTCTTT. This rearrangement joins TRBV7-3 to TRBJ1-1; D may be TRBD1 (5 bases). The V gene lost 0 bases and the J gene lost 5 bases, with 16 bases spanning the gap. The CDR3 is 16 residues long. CDR1 SGHTA and CDR2 FQGTGA come from the germline V gene.

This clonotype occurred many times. CDR3 protein: CATSSRSGTGFDEQYF. DNA for the CDR3: TGTGCCACCAGCAGTCGCTCCGGGACAGGGTTCGACGAGCAGTACTTC. J is TRBJ2-7 and V is TRBV15, with 9 bases identical to TRBD1. The CDR3 runs to 16 residues. Germline loops: CDR1 LNHNV, CDR2 YYDKDF (reference sequence). The trim removed 3 bases at V and 5 bases at J, leaving 11 bases unmatched. The full variable domain, completed using reference TRBV15 and TRBJ2-7, is DAMVIQNPRYQVTQFGKPVTLSCSQTLNHNVMYWYQQKSSQAPKLLFHYYDKDFNNEADTPDNFQSRRPNTSFCFLDIRSPGLGDTAMYLCATSSRSGTGFDEQYFGPGTRLTVT.

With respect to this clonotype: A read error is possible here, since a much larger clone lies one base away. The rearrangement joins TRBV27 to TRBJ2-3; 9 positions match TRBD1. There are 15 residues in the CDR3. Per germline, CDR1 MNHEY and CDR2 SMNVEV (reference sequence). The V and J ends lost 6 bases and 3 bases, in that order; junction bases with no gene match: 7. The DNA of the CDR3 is TGTGCCAGCAGGACCGGGACAGGGAGGACAGATACGCAGTATTTT. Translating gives CASRTGTGRTDTQYF.

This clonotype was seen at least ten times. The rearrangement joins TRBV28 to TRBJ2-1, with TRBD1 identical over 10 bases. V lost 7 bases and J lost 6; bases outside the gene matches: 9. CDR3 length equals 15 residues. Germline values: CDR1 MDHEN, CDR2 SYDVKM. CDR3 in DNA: TGTGCCAGCACCCCGATGGACAGGGGGGGCAATGAGCAGTTCTTC. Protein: CASTPMDRGGNEQFF.

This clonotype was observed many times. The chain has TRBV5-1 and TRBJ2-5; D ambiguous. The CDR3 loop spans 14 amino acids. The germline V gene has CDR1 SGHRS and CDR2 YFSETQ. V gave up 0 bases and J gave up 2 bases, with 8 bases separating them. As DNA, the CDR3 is TGCGCCAGCAGCTTGGGCGTCAGACAAGAGACCCAGTACTTC. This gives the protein CASSLGVRQETQYF.

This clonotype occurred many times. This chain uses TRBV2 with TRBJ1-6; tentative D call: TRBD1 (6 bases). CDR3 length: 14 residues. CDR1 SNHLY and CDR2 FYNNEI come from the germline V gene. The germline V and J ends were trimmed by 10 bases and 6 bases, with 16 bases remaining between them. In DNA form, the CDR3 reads TGTGCCATCAAGGGGGACGACCTTAATTCACCCCTCCACTTT. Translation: CAIKGDDLNSPLHF.

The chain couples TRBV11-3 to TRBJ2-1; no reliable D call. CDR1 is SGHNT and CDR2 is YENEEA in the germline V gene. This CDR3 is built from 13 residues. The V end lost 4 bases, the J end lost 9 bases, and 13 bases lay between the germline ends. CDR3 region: CASSSGLLGEQFF. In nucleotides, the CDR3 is TGTGCCAGCAGCTCTGGATTGCTTGGTGAGCAGTTCTTC.

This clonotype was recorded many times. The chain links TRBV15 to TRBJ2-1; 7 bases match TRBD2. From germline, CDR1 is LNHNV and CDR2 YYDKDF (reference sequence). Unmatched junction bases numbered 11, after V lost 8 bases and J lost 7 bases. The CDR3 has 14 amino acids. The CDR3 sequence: CATRRAGEWNEQFF. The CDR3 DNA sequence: TGTGCCACCCGTAGGGCGGGAGAGTGGAATGAGCAGTTCTTC.

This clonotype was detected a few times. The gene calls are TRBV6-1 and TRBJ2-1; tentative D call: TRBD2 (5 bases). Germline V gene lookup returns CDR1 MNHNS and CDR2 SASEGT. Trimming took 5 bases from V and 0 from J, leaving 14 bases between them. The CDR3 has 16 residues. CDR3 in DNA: TGTGCCAGCAGTACCCTAGCTGCGAGCTCCTACAATGAGCAGTTCTTC. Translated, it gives CASSTLAASSYNEQFF.

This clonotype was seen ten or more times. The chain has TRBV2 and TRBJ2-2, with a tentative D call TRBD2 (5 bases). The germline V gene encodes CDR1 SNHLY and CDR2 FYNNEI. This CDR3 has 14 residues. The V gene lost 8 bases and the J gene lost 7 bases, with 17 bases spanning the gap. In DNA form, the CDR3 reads TGTGCCAGCGGTGCTTTTAGAGAGGGCGGGGAGCTGTTTTTT. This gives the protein CASGAFREGGELFF.